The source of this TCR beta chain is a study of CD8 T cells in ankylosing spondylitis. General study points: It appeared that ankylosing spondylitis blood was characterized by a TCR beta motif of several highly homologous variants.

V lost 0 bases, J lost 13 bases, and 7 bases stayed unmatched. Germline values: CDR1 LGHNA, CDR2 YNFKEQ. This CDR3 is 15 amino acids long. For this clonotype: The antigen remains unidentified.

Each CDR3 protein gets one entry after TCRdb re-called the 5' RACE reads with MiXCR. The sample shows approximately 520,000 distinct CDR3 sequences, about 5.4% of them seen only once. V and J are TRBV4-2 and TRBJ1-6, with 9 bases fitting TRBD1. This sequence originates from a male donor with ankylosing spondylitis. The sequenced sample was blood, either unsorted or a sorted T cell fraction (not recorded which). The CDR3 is CASSQDDRGFSPLHF. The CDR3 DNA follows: TGTGCCAGCAGCCAAGACGACAGGGGGTTTTCGCCCCTCCACTTT.